Presented here are 9 T cell receptor beta chains from one specimen sequenced in a study of T cell responses to AZD1222 COVID-19 vaccine. Sequencing used immunoSEQ multiplex PCR; TCRdb keeps in-frame clones, though not all of them. The sample lists over 50,000 clones, roughly 84% occurring once. The sequenced sample was peripheral blood, obtained on day 0 of AZD1222 vaccination. The source of these receptors is an adult in good health.

This chain uses TRBV14 with TRBJ1-2; D is unclear. The V gene's germline CDR1 is SGHDN and CDR2 FVKESK. Trimming pared 1 base from V and 8 bases from J, leaving 11 bases between. CDR3 length equals 13 residues. The CDR3 region is CASSQGFTRGYTF. CDR3 coding DNA: TGTGCCAGCAGCCAAGGATTCACCCGGGGCTACACCTTC.

This chain connects TRBV4-1 to TRBJ2-2; TRBD1 is a possible D gene (5 bases). Trimming cost V 2 bases and J 0 bases, with 10 bases left between them. The CDR3 length is 16 residues. Germline CDR1 MGHRA, CDR2 YSYEKL. Here the CDR3 reads CASSQTTVANTGELFF. CDR3 in DNA: TGCGCCAGCAGCCAAACGACAGTAGCGAACACCGGGGAGCTGTTTTTT.

The chain employs TRBV9 and TRBJ1-1; the match to TRBD1 covers 8 bases. V lost 4 bases to trimming and J lost 1 base; unmatched junction nucleotides: 6. Germline lookup yields CDR1 SGDLS and CDR2 YYNGEE. The CDR3 is 15 amino acids. CDR3 residues: CASSPRGQANTEAFF. The CDR3 DNA follows: TGTGCCAGCAGCCCGCGGGGACAGGCGAACACTGAAGCTTTCTTT.

DNA for the CDR3: TGCGCCAGCAAAAGAGGGTGGTTGGACACTGAAGCTTTCTTT. Translated, it gives CASKRGWLDTEAFF. The rearrangement joins TRBV5-1 to TRBJ1-1, with unresolved D. This CDR3 comprises 14 residues. CDR1 SGHRS and CDR2 YFSETQ come from the germline V gene. V dropped 6 bases and J dropped 3 bases, with 15 bases sitting between them.

This chain connects TRBV11-3 to TRBJ2-7; D may match TRBD1 or TRBD2 (5 bases each). The CDR3 has 14 amino acids. V shed 7 bases and J shed 0 bases, with 13 bases lying between them. Germline CDR1 and CDR2: SGHNT and YENEEA. The chain's CDR3 is CASNRAGSSYEQYF. In DNA form, the CDR3 reads TGTGCCAGCAACCGTGCAGGGAGCTCCTACGAGCAGTACTTC.

The V and J genes are TRBV15 and TRBJ2-1, with D uncertain. The germline V gene encodes CDR1 LNHNV and CDR2 YYDKDF (reference sequence). This CDR3 contains 13 residues. The V gene lost 0 bases and the J gene lost 7 bases, with 7 bases spanning the gap. The CDR3 protein is CATSRDGRNEQFF. In nucleotides, the CDR3 is TGTGCCACCAGCAGAGACGGTAGGAATGAGCAGTTCTTC.

The chain is built from TRBV2 and TRBJ2-2; no firm D call. Germline V CDR1 and CDR2: SNHLY, FYNNEI. CDR3 length: 12 residues. With 6 bases removed from V and 1 base from J, the gap between germline ends came to 3 bases. CDR3 in amino acids: CASRWNTGELFF. CDR3 sequence (DNA): TGTGCCAGCAGGTGGAACACCGGGGAGCTGTTTTTT.

V and J are TRBV9 and TRBJ2-1; D not certain. The CDR3 contains 16 residues. V lost 0 bases, J lost 0 bases, and 10 bases lay in between. Per the germline V gene, CDR1 is SGDLS and CDR2 is YYNGEE. CDR3 coding DNA: TGTGCCAGCAGCGTAGATCCCGGAAGCTCCTACAATGAGCAGTTCTTC. This encodes CASSVDPGSSYNEQFF. Full variable domain (missing parts from reference TRBV9 and TRBJ2-1): DSGVTQTPKHLITATGQRVTLRCSPRSGDLSVYWYQQSLDQGLQFLIQYYNGEERAKGNILERFSAQQFPDLHSELNLSSLELGDSALYFCASSVDPGSSYNEQFFGPGTRLTVL.

This clone has just one count. J is TRBJ2-3 and V is TRBV24-1; weak D call: TRBD2 (6 bases). The V and J ends lost 3 bases and 1 base respectively, with 16 bases between them. The germline gives CDR1 KGHDR, CDR2 SFDVKD. This CDR3 has 17 residues. CDR3 DNA sequence: TGTGCCACCAGTGATCCTAGCGAGAGGAGGGGCACAGATACGCAGTATTTT. This codes for CATSDPSERRGTDTQYF.